This TCR beta chain originates from a study of OX40 agonist ivuxolimab in advanced cancers. The table came from immunoSEQ multiplex PCR; TCRdb's copy has only in-frame clones and leaves some out. The sample includes 42,000 or so clones, 85% to 90% of them seen just once. There are 15 residues in the CDR3. Germline loops: CDR1 SGHDN, CDR2 FVKESK. V lost 3 bases, J lost 3 bases, and 3 bases stayed unmatched. The chain links TRBV14 to TRBJ1-2; TRBD1 matches at 11 bases. The sequencing here drew on CD4+ or CD8+ T cells sorted from blood, taken in a trial of the OX40 agonist ivuxolimab. The sequence was collected from an adult with an advanced solid tumor such as melanoma, head and neck, liver or kidney cancer. CDR3 DNA sequence: TGTGCCAGCAGCCAGTGGACAGGGGGCCACTATGGCTACACCTTC. It yields the protein CASSQWTGGHYGYTF.